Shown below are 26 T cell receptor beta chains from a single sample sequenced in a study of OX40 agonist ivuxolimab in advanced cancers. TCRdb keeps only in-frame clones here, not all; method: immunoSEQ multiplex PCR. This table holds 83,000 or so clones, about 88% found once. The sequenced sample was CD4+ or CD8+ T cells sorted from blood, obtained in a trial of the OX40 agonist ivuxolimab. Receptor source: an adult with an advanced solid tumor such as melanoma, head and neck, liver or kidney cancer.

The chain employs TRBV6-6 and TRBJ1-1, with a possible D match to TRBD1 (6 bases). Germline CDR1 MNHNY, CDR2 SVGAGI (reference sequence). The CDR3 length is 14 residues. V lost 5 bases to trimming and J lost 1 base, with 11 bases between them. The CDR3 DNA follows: TGTGCCAGCAGTAGGGGGACTCAGAACACTGAAGCTTTCTTT. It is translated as CASSRGTQNTEAFF.

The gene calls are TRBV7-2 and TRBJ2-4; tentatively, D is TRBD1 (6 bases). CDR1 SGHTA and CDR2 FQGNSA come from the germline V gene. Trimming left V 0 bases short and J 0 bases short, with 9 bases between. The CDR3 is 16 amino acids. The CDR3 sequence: CASSLAQGLAKNIQYF. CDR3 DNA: TGTGCCAGCAGCTTAGCCCAGGGGTTAGCCAAAAACATTCAGTACTTC.

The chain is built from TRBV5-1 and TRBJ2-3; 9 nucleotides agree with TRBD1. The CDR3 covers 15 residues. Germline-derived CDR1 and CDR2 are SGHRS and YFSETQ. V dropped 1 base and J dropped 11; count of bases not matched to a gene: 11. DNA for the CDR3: TGCGCCAGCAGCTTGACGGGACAGGGTCTGACCGGGCAGTATTTT. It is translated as CASSLTGQGLTGQYF. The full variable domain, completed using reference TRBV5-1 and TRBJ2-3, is KAGVTQTPRYLIKTRGQQVTLSCSPISGHRSVSWYQQTPGQGLQFLFEYFSETQRNKGNFPGRFSGRQFSNSRSEMNVSTLELGDSALYLCASSLTGQGLTGQYFGPGTRLTVL.

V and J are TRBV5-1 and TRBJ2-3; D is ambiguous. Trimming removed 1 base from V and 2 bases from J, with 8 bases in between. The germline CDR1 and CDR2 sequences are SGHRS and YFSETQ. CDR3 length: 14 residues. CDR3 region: CASSLWQTTDTQYF. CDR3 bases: TGCGCCAGCAGCTTGTGGCAGACCACAGATACGCAGTATTTT.

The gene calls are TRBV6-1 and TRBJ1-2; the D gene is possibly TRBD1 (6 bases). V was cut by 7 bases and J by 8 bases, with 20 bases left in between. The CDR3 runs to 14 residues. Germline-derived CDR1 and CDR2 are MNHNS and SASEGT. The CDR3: CASIRPRGGEGYTF. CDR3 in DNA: TGTGCCAGCATCCGACCGAGGGGGGGGGAAGGCTACACCTTC.

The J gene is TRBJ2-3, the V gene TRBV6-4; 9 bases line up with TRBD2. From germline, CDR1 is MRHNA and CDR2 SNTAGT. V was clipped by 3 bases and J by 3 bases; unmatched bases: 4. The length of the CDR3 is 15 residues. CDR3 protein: CASSELAGTTDTQYF. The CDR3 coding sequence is TGTGCCAGCAGTGAGCTAGCGGGGACAACAGATACGCAGTATTTT.

CDR3 amino acids: CASSSAGSNGYTF. The CDR3 DNA sequence: TGTGCCAGCAGCTCGGCAGGGTCAAATGGCTACACCTTC. The chain is built from TRBV7-9 and TRBJ1-2; a possible D gene is TRBD1 (5 bases). CDR1 and CDR2 from the germline V gene are SEHNR and FQNEAQ (reference sequence). Trimming removed 4 bases from V and 6 bases from J, with 12 bases in between. This CDR3 contains 13 residues.

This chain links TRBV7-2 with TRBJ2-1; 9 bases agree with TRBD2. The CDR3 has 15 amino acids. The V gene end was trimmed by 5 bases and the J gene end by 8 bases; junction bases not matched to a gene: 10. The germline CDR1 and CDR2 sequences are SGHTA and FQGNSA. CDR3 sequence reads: CASSTRAGGPHEQFF. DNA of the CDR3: TGTGCCAGCAGCACACGTGCGGGGGGGCCTCATGAGCAGTTCTTC. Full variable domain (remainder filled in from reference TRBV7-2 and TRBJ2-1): GAGVSQSPSNKVTEKGKDVELRCDPISGHTALYWYRQSLGQGLEFLIYFQGNSAPDKSGLPSDRFSAERTGGSVSTLTIQRTQQEDSAVYLCASSTRAGGPHEQFFGPGTRLTVL.

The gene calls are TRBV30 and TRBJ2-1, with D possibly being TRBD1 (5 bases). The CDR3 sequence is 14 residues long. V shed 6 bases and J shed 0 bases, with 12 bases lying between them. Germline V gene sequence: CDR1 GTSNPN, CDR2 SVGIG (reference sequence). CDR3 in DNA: TGTGCCTGCCCGCAGGGCGGCTCCTACAATGAGCAGTTCTTC. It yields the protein CACPQGGSYNEQFF. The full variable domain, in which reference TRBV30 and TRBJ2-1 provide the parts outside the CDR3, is SQTIHQWPATLVQPVGSPLSLECTVEGTSNPNLYWYRQAAGRGLQLLFYSVGIGQISSEVPQNLSASRPQDRQFILSSKKLLLSDSGFYLCACPQGGSYNEQFFGPGTRLTVL.

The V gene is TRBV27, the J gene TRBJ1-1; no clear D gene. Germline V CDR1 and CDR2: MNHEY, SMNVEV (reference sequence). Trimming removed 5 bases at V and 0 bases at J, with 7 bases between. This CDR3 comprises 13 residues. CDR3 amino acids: CASSGGLNTEAFF. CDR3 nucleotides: TGTGCCAGCAGTGGAGGTTTGAACACTGAAGCTTTCTTT.

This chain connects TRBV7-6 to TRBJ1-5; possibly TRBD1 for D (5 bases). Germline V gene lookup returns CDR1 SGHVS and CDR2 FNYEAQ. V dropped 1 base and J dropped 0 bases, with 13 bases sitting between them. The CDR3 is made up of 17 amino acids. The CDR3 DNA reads TGTGCCAGCAGCTTAGGCGCAGGGACTTATAGCAATCAGCCCCAGCATTTT. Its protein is CASSLGAGTYSNQPQHF.

CDR3 loop: CASSSSSTNEKLFF. As DNA, the CDR3 is TGTGCCAGCAGCTCGTCCTCAACTAATGAAAAACTGTTTTTT. The J gene is TRBJ1-4, the V gene TRBV5-8; D is uncertain. Germline V gene lookup returns CDR1 SGHTS and CDR2 YDEGEE. There are 14 residues in the CDR3. V was shortened by 3 bases and J by 0 bases, with 6 bases between the two germline ends.

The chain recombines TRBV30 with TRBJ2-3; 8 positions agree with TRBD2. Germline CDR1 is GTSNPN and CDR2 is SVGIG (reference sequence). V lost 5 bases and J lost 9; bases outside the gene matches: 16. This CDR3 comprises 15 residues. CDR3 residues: CAWEQRSAGGGTQYF. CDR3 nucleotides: TGTGCCTGGGAGCAACGATCCGCGGGGGGTGGGACGCAGTATTTT.

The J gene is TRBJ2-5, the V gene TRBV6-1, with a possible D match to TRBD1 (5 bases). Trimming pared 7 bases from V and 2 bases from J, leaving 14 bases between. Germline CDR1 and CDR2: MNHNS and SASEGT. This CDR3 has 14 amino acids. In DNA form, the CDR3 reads TGTGCCAGCATTCTTAGGGGTGGACAAGAGACCCAGTACTTC. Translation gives CASILRGGQETQYF.

CDR3 region: CASSLGDGRTQYF. DNA of the CDR3: TGTGCCAGCAGCTTAGGAGACGGGAGGACGCAGTATTTT. The chain is built from TRBV7-2 and TRBJ2-3; 7 bases match TRBD2. V lost 1 base, J lost 9 bases, and 4 bases stayed unmatched. Germline V CDR1 and CDR2: SGHTA, FQGNSA. This CDR3 contains 13 residues.

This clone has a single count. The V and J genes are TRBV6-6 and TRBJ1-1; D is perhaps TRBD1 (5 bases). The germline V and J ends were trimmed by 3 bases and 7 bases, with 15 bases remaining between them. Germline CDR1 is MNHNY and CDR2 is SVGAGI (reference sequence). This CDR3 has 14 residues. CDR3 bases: TGTGCCAGCAGTTATCGTTCCGGGGGGGGTGAAGCTTTCTTT. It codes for CASSYRSGGGEAFF.

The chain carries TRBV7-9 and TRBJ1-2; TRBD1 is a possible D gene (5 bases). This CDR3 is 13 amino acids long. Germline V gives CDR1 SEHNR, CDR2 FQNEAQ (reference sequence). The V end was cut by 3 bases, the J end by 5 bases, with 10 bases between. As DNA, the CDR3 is TGTGCCAGCAGCTTCAGGGTGGATTATGGCTACACCTTC. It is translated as CASSFRVDYGYTF.

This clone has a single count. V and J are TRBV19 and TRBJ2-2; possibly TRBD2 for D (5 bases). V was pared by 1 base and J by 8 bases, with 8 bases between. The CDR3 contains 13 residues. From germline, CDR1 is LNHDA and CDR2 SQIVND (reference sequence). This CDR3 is CASSIGERGELFF. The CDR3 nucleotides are TGTGCCAGTAGTATAGGGGAGCGGGGGGAGCTGTTTTTT.

The CDR3 protein is CASSPQSGANTEAFF. The DNA for the CDR3 is TGTGCCAGCTCACCACAGTCAGGGGCGAACACTGAAGCTTTCTTT. The V call is TRBV18, the J call TRBJ1-1, with a possible D match to TRBD1 (6 bases). CDR1 is KGHSH, CDR2 LQKENI, per germline. The CDR3 runs to 15 residues. V dropped 1 base and J dropped 1 base, with 10 bases sitting between them.

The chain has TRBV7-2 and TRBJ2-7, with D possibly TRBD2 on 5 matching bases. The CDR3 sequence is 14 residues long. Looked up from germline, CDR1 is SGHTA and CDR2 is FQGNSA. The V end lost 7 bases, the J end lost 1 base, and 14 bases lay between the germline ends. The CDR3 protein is CASTLASGSYEQYF. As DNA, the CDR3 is TGTGCCAGCACCTTGGCCAGCGGATCCTACGAGCAGTACTTC.

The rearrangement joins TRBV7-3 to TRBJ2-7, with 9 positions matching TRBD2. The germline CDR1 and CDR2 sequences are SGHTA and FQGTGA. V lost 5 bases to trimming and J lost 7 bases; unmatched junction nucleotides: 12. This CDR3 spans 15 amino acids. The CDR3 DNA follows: TGTGCCAGCAGCCCTTTAGCGGGAGAGGGCGAAGAGCAGTACTTC. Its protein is CASSPLAGEGEEQYF.

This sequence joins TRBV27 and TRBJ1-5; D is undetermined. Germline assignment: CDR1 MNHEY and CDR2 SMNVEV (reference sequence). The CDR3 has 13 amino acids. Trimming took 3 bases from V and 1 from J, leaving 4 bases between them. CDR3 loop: CASSLGSNQPQHF. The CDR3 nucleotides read TGTGCCAGCAGTTTGGGCAGCAATCAGCCCCAGCATTTT.

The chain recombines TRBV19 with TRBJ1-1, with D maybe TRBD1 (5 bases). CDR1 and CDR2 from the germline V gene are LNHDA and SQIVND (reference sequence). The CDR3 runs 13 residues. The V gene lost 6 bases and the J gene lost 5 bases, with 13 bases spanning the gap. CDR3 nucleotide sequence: TGTGCCAGTAGGGCAAGCGGGGGGACTGAAGCTTTCTTT. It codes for CASRASGGTEAFF. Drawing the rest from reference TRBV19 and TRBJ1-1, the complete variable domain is DGGITQSPKYLFRKEGQNVTLSCEQNLNHDAMYWYRQDPGQGLRLIYYSQIVNDFQKGDIAEGYSVSREKKESFPLTVTSAQKNPTAFYLCASRASGGTEAFFGQGTRLTVV.

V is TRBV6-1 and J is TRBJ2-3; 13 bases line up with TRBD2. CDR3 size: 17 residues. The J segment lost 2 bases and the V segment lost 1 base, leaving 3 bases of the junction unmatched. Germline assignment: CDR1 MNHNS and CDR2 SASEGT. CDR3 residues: CASSEGTSGRPTDTQYF. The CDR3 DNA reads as TGTGCCAGCAGTGAAGGGACTAGCGGGAGACCCACAGATACGCAGTATTTT.

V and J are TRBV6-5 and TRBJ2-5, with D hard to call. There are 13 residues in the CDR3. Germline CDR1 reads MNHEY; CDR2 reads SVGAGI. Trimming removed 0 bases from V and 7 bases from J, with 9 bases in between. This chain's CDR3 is CASSYSRWGTQYF. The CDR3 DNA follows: TGTGCCAGCAGTTACTCGAGATGGGGGACCCAGTACTTC.

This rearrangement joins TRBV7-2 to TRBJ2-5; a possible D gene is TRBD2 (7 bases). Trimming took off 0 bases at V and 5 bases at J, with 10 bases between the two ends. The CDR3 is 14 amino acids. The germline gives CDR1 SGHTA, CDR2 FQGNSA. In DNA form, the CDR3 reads TGTGCCAGCAGCTTAGCGGGAGGGGGGGAGACCCAGTACTTC. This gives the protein CASSLAGGGETQYF.